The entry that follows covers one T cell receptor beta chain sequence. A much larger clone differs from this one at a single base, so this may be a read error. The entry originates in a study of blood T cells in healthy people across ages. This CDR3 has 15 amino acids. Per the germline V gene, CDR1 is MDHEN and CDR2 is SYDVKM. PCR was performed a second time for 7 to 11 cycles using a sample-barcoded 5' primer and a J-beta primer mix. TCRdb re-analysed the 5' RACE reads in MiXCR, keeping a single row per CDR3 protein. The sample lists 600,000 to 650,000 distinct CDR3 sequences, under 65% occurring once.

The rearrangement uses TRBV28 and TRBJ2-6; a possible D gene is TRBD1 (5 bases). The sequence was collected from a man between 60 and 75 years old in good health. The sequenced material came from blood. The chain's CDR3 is CASSSTRSGADVLTF. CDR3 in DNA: TGTGCCAGCAGTTCTACACGCTCTGGGGCCGACGTCCTGACTTTC.